The rows below give T cell receptor beta chains drawn from one sample of a study of T-cell memory formation after mild COVID-19. TCRdb analysed the 5' RACE reads with MiXCR anew, one entry per CDR3 protein. The top ten hold roughly 50% of the sample, which has about 5,500 distinct CDR3 sequences, around a fifth seen once. The sequenced sample was PBMCs or a T cell subset sorted from them (not recorded which). These receptors all stem from an adult woman who had mild COVID-19 (a few samples of this study predate the infection). Cell type and time point are not known. Both conserved end residues are part of each CDR3. Each record gives: D gene, clone size, V gene, J gene, CDR3 protein, CDR3 DNA. D genes are given only for firm matches. The size field is filled for only some rows; it gives once, few, many or a size class.

>TRBD2|many|TRBV12-3/TRBV12-4|TRBJ2-1
CASALIAGGDLWDEQFF
TGTGCCAGCGCCCTCATAGCGGGGGGCGATCTCTGGGATGAGCAGTTCTTC
>TRBD1|many|TRBV10-3|TRBJ1-1
CAISDPGQGGPEAFF
TGTGCCATCAGTGATCCAGGTCAGGGGGGGCCTGAAGCTTTCTTT
>TRBD2|many|TRBV9|TRBJ2-5
CASSVEVAGDETQYF
TGTGCCAGCAGCGTAGAGGTAGCGGGAGACGAGACCCAGTACTTC
>TRBD2|many|TRBV5-4|TRBJ2-5
CASSFRGLAGGETQYF
TGTGCCAGCAGCTTCCGCGGGCTAGCGGGGGGTGAGACCCAGTACTTC
>TRBD2|many|TRBV4-2|TRBJ2-3
CASSTNSGGATGTQYF
TGTGCCAGCAGCACCAACAGCGGGGGGGCCACTGGTACGCAGTATTTT
>TRBD1|many|TRBV20-1|TRBJ2-1
CSAPLQGQGAVYEQFF
TGCAGTGCCCCCCTCCAAGGACAGGGGGCCGTTTATGAGCAGTTCTTC
>.|many|TRBV5-6|TRBJ1-2
CASSLISGLGNYGYTF
TGTGCCAGCAGCTTGATTTCTGGGTTGGGAAACTATGGCTACACCTTC
>.|many|TRBV11-3|TRBJ2-1
CASSWTHEQFF
TGTGCCAGCAGCTGGACCCATGAGCAGTTCTTC
>.|.|TRBV6-2/TRBV6-3|TRBJ2-7
CASRPPSSGEQYF
TGTGCCAGCAGACCCCCTTCCTCCGGGGAGCAGTACTTC
>.|few|TRBV11-3|TRBJ2-7
CASSITYEQYF
TGTGCCAGCAGCATCACCTACGAGCAGTACTTC
>.|many|TRBV19|TRBJ2-7
CASSYTWGSEQYF
TGTGCCAGTAGTTACACTTGGGGCTCCGAGCAGTACTTC
>.|medium-sized|TRBV7-9|TRBJ1-2
CASSIPGTDYGYTF
TGTGCCAGCAGCATACCCGGGACGGATTATGGCTACACCTTC
>TRBD2|.|TRBV2|TRBJ2-3
CASSEALRTSSTDTQYF
TGTGCCAGCAGTGAAGCGCTCCGGACTAGTAGCACAGATACGCAGTATTTT
>.|many|TRBV5-1|TRBJ2-5
CASRGPQETQYF
TGCGCCAGCAGAGGGCCCCAAGAGACCCAGTACTTC
>.|medium-sized|TRBV7-6|TRBJ2-7
CASSLEFRGHEQYF
TGTGCCAGCAGCTTAGAGTTCAGGGGTCACGAGCAGTACTTC
>.|many|TRBV2|TRBJ2-1
CASIIQGTWYNEQFF
TGTGCCAGCATCATACAGGGAACGTGGTACAATGAGCAGTTCTTC
>TRBD2|many|TRBV12-3/TRBV12-4|TRBJ2-7
CASSSRGGDLREQYF
TGTGCCAGCAGTTCTCGGGGGGGGGACCTTAGGGAGCAGTACTTC
>TRBD1|many|TRBV4-1|TRBJ1-1
CASSRSTGENTEAFF
TGCGCCAGCAGCCGATCGACAGGGGAGAACACTGAAGCTTTCTTT
>TRBD1|few|TRBV5-1|TRBJ2-5
CASSGTAQETQYF
TGCGCCAGCAGCGGGACAGCGCAAGAGACCCAGTACTTC
>.|medium-sized|TRBV5-1|TRBJ2-7
CASSLDQWPYEQYF
TGCGCCAGCAGCTTGGATCAGTGGCCCTACGAGCAGTACTTC
>.|many|TRBV27|TRBJ2-7
CASSLSPLYYEQYF
TGTGCCAGCAGTTTATCGCCCCTCTACTACGAGCAGTACTTC
>TRBD2|many|TRBV20-1|TRBJ2-2
CSARRPGLAGVYGELFF
TGCAGTGCTAGACGCCCTGGACTAGCGGGAGTTTACGGGGAGCTGTTTTTT
>.|many|TRBV30|TRBJ2-3
CAWGYGGSADTQYF
TGTGCCTGGGGTTACGGGGGATCTGCAGATACGCAGTATTTT
>TRBD1|many|TRBV6-2/TRBV6-3|TRBJ2-7
CASSTDRVSYEQYF
TGTGCCAGCAGCACCGACAGGGTCTCCTACGAGCAGTACTTC
>.|many|TRBV30|TRBJ2-2
CAWDGLSGAGIGELFF
TGTGCCTGGGATGGGTTAAGTGGGGCTGGTATCGGGGAGCTGTTTTTT
>.|many|TRBV24-1|TRBJ2-1
CATSDLRETYEQFF
TGTGCCACCAGTGATTTGCGGGAGACCTATGAGCAGTTCTTC
>TRBD1|many|TRBV4-2|TRBJ1-5
CASSQIMGQGNQPQHF
TGTGCCAGCAGCCAGATAATGGGACAGGGCAATCAGCCCCAGCATTTT
>.|once|TRBV5-1|TRBJ2-1
CASSSPVYNEQFF
TGCGCCAGCAGCTCCCCAGTGTACAATGAGCAGTTCTTC
>.|many|TRBV7-2|TRBJ2-7
CASSLQGTYEQYF
TGTGCCAGCAGCTTACAGGGGACGTACGAGCAGTACTTC
>.|many|TRBV7-9|TRBJ1-1
CASSLAYGSSWGEAFF
TGTGCCAGCAGCTTAGCCTATGGGTCCTCCTGGGGTGAAGCTTTCTTT
>TRBD2|.|TRBV24-1|TRBJ2-3
CATSAGFLEAGADTQYF
TGTGCCACCAGTGCAGGGTTCCTTGAGGCGGGAGCAGATACGCAGTATTTT
>TRBD2|.|TRBV9|TRBJ2-5
CASSVVGGIQETQYF
TGTGCCAGCAGCGTAGTGGGGGGGATCCAAGAGACCCAGTACTTC
>.|many|TRBV12-3/TRBV12-4|TRBJ2-7
CASQGGDSVHYEQYF
TGTGCCAGCCAGGGGGGGGACAGTGTACACTACGAGCAGTACTTC
>.|.|TRBV20-1|TRBJ1-2
CSARGIGGGINYGYTF
TGCAGTGCTAGGGGGATAGGCGGTGGGATAAACTATGGCTACACCTTC
>.|.|TRBV9|TRBJ2-5
CASSGLTSEQETQYF
TGTGCCAGCAGCGGGCTGACGAGTGAACAAGAGACCCAGTACTTC
>.|many|TRBV5-6|TRBJ1-2
CASSLVPGQLYYGYTF
TGTGCCAGCAGCTTGGTTCCCGGACAGCTATACTATGGCTACACCTTC
>.|medium-sized|TRBV7-9|TRBJ2-1
CASSPWTDNEQFF
TGTGCCAGCAGCCCCTGGACGGACAATGAGCAGTTCTTC
>TRBD2|medium-sized|TRBV4-1|TRBJ2-5
CASSQPAFLAGEETQYF
TGCGCCAGCAGCCAACCCGCTTTCCTAGCGGGAGAGGAGACCCAGTACTTC
>TRBD2|many|TRBV24-1|TRBJ2-5
CATDGGAQETQYF
TGTGCCACCGACGGGGGGGCTCAAGAGACCCAGTACTTC
>.|many|TRBV7-9|TRBJ2-3
CASSLASLTQPSTDTQYF
TGTGCCAGCAGCTTAGCTTCCTTGACTCAACCTAGCACAGATACGCAGTATTTT
>TRBD1|many|TRBV3-1|TRBJ1-5
CASSPGTGLQPQHF
TGTGCCAGCAGCCCCGGGACAGGGCTTCAGCCCCAGCATTTT
>.|many|TRBV7-3|TRBJ2-3
CASSLGALDTQYF
TGTGCCAGCAGCTTAGGCGCATTGGATACGCAGTATTTT
>.|many|TRBV30|TRBJ2-1
CAPKAGQDCANEQFF
TGTGCCCCTAAAGCTGGGCAGGATTGCGCTAATGAGCAGTTCTTC
>.|many|TRBV10-3|TRBJ2-2
CAISESSQVTTGELFF
TGTGCCATCAGTGAGTCGTCGCAGGTCACCACCGGGGAGCTGTTTTTT
>.|.|TRBV7-9|TRBJ2-7
CASSPSGRSYEQYF
TGTGCCAGCAGCCCGAGTGGCAGATCCTACGAGCAGTACTTC
>.|many|TRBV6-6|TRBJ2-1
CASSSPQSSYNEQFF
TGTGCCAGCAGCTCCCCCCAGAGCTCCTACAATGAGCAGTTCTTC
>TRBD1|many|TRBV7-2|TRBJ1-2
CASSRNRQGRNYGYTF
TGTGCCAGCAGCCGGAACCGACAGGGCCGGAACTATGGCTACACCTTC
>TRBD1|medium-sized|TRBV7-2|TRBJ1-5
CASSLTGGSNQPQHF
TGTGCCAGCAGCTTAACAGGGGGGAGCAATCAGCCCCAGCATTTT
>.|many|TRBV7-2|TRBJ1-1
CASSPVHTPSEAFF
TGTGCCAGCAGCCCTGTACATACTCCTAGTGAAGCTTTCTTT
>TRBD1|many|TRBV12-3/TRBV12-4|TRBJ2-1
CASSSGTGLYNEQFF
TGTGCCAGCAGTTCCGGGACAGGGTTGTACAATGAGCAGTTCTTC
>TRBD2|many|TRBV9|TRBJ2-3
CASTRTSGPTDTQYF
TGTGCCAGCACCAGGACTAGCGGGCCCACAGATACGCAGTATTTT
>.|many|TRBV18|TRBJ2-5
CASSPTGQEWTQYF
TGTGCCAGCTCGCCGACGGGCCAGGAGTGGACCCAGTACTTC
>.|.|TRBV12-3/TRBV12-4|TRBJ1-5
CASSPRVDQPQHF
TGTGCCAGCAGCCCTAGGGTAGATCAGCCCCAGCATTTT
>TRBD2|.|TRBV12-3/TRBV12-4|TRBJ2-3
CASSLDSSGATDTQYF
TGTGCCAGCAGTTTAGATTCTAGCGGGGCAACGGATACGCAGTATTTT
>.|medium-sized|TRBV28|TRBJ1-1
CASKRDRSNTEAFF
TGTGCCAGCAAGAGGGATCGTTCGAACACTGAAGCTTTCTTT
>TRBD1|medium-sized|TRBV7-7|TRBJ1-2
CASSLAVPRDSYYGYTF
TGTGCTAGCAGCTTAGCCGTTCCCCGGGACAGCTACTATGGCTACACCTTC
>.|many|TRBV27|TRBJ1-2
CASSPTPNYGYTF
TGTGCCAGCAGTCCGACACCTAACTATGGCTACACCTTC